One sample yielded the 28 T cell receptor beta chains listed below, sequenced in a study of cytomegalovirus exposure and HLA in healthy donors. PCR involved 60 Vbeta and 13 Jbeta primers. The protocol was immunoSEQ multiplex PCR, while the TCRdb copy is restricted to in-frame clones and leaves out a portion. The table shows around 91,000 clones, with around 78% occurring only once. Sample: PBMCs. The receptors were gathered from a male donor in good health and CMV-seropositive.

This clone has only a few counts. CDR3 sequence (DNA): TGCGCCAGCAGCCCGAGGTTGTTCACCGGGGAGCTGTTTTTT. This gives the protein CASSPRLFTGELFF. The chain is built from TRBV4-1 and TRBJ2-2, with unresolved D. The CDR3 runs 14 residues. V lost 4 bases, J lost 4 bases, and 10 bases lay in between. The germline gives CDR1 MGHRA, CDR2 YSYEKL.

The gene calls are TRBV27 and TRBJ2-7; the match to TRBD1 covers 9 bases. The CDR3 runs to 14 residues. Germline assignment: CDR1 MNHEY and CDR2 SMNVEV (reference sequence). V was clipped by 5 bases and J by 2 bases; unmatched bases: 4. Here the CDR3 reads CASSKGQGPYEQYF. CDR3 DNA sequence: TGTGCCAGCAGTAAAGGACAGGGGCCCTACGAGCAGTACTTC.

CDR3 nucleotide sequence: TGTGCCAGCAGCACGTCAGCGGTCCAAACCTACGAGCAGTACTTC. This encodes CASSTSAVQTYEQYF. The genes are TRBV7-2 and TRBJ2-7; a weak D match, TRBD2 (5 bases). CDR1 and CDR2 from the germline V gene are SGHTA and FQGNSA. The CDR3 consists of 15 residues. V lost 5 bases to trimming and J lost 2 bases, with 16 bases between them.

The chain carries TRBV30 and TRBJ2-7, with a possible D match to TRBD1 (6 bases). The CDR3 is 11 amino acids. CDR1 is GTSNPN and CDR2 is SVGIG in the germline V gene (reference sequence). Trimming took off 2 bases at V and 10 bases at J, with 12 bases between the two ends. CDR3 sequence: CAWSLDSRQYF. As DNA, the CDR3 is TGTGCCTGGAGTCTGGACAGCCGACAGTACTTC. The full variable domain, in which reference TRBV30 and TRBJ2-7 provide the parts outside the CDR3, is SQTIHQWPATLVQPVGSPLSLECTVEGTSNPNLYWYRQAAGRGLQLLFYSVGIGQISSEVPQNLSASRPQDRQFILSSKKLLLSDSGFYLCAWSLDSRQYFGPGTRLTVT.

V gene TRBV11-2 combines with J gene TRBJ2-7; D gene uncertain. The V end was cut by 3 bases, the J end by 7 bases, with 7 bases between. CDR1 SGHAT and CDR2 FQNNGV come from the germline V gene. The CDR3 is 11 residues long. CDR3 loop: CASSLLEEQYF. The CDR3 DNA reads TGTGCCAGCAGCTTGCTTGAGGAGCAGTACTTC.

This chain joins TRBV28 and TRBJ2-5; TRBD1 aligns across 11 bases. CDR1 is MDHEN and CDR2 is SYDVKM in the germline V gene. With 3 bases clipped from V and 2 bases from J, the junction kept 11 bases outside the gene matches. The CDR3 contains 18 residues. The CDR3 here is CASSFIKGQGESQETQYF. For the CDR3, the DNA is TGTGCCAGCAGTTTTATAAAGGGACAGGGGGAGAGTCAAGAGACCCAGTACTTC. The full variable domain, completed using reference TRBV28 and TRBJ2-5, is DVKVTQSSRYLVKRTGEKVFLECVQDMDHENMFWYRQDPGLGLRLIYFSYDVKMKEKGDIPEGYSVSREKKERFSLILESASTNQTSMYLCASSFIKGQGESQETQYFGPGTRLLVL.

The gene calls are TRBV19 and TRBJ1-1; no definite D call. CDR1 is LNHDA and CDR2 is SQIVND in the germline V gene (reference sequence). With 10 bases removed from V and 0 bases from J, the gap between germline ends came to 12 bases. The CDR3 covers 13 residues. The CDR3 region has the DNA TGTGCCACCGCGGCCCTTATGAACACTGAAGCTTTCTTT. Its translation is CATAALMNTEAFF.

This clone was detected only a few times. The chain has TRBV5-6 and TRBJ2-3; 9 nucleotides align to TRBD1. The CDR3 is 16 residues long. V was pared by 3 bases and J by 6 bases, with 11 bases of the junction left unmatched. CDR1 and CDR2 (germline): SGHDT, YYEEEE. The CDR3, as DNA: TGTGCCAGCAGCTCCATTGGACAGGGGCAAATGGATACGCAGTATTTT. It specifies CASSSIGQGQMDTQYF.

This CDR3 reads CASSPMIPGVGEQYF. CDR3 DNA: TGTGCCAGCTCACCTATGATCCCAGGCGTCGGCGAGCAGTACTTC. The V call is TRBV18, the J call TRBJ2-7, with D uncertain. V shed 3 bases and J shed 6 bases, with 18 bases lying between them. The CDR3 contains 15 residues. Looked up from germline, CDR1 is KGHSH and CDR2 is LQKENI.

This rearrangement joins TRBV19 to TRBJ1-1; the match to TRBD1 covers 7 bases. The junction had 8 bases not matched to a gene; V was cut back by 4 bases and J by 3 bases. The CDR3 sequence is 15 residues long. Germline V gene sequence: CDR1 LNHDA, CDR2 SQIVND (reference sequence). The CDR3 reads CASSRIRDSDTEAFF. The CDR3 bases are TGTGCCAGTAGTAGGATCCGGGACAGTGACACTGAAGCTTTCTTT.

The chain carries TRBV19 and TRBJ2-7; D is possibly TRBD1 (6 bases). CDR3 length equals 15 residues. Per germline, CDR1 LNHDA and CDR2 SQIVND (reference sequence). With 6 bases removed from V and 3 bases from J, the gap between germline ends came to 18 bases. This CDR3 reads CASSQVRDTNYEQYF. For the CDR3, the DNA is TGTGCCAGTAGCCAAGTTAGGGACACCAACTACGAGCAGTACTTC.

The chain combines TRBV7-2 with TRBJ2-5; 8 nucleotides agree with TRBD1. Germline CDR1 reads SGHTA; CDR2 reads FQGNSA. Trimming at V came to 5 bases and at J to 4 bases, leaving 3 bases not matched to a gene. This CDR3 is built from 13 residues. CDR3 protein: CASSPGGRETQYF. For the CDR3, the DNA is TGTGCCAGCAGCCCAGGGGGCAGAGAGACCCAGTACTTC.

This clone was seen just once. CDR3 sequence: CASRAGPRRTQYF. The CDR3 DNA is TGTGCCAGCAGGGCGGGACCGCGGCGCACCCAGTACTTC. V is TRBV7-2 and J is TRBJ2-5, with D maybe TRBD2 (6 bases). Germline V CDR1 and CDR2: SGHTA, FQGNSA. This CDR3 spans 13 amino acids. V lost 6 bases to trimming and J lost 8 bases, with 16 bases between them.

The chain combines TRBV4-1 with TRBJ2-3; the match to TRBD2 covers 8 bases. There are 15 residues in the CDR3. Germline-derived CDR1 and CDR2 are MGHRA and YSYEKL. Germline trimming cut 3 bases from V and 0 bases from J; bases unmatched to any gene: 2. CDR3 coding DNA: TGCGCCAGCAGCCAGTTAGCGGGAAGCACAGATACGCAGTATTTT. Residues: CASSQLAGSTDTQYF.

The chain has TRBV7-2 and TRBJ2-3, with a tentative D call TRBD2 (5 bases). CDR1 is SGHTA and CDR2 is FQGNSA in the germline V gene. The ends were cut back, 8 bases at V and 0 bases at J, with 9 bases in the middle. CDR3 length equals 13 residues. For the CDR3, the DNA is TGTGCCAGCCGGAGCGGAAGCACAGATACGCAGTATTTT. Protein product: CASRSGSTDTQYF. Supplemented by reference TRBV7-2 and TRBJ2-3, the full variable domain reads GAGVSQSPSNKVTEKGKDVELRCDPISGHTALYWYRQSLGQGLEFLIYFQGNSAPDKSGLPSDRFSAERTGGSVSTLTIQRTQQEDSAVYLCASRSGSTDTQYFGPGTRLTVL.

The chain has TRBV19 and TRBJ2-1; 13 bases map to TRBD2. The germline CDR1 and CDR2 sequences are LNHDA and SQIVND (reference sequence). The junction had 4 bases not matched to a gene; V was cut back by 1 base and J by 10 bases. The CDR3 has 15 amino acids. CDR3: CASSIGAGLAGEQFF. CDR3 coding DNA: TGTGCCAGTAGTATAGGGGCGGGACTAGCGGGAGAGCAGTTCTTC. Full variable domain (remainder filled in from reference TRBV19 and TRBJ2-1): DGGITQSPKYLFRKEGQNVTLSCEQNLNHDAMYWYRQDPGQGLRLIYYSQIVNDFQKGDIAEGYSVSREKKESFPLTVTSAQKNPTAFYLCASSIGAGLAGEQFFGPGTRLTVL.

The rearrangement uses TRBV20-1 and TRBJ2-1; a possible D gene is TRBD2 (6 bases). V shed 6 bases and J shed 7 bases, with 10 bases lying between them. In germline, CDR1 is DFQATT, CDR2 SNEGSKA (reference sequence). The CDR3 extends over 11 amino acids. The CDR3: CSALAVNEQFF. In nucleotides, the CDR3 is TGCAGTGCCTTAGCGGTTAATGAGCAGTTCTTC.

CDR3 amino acids: CASRERYNEQFF. The CDR3 bases are TGTGCCAGCAGGGAGAGGTACAATGAGCAGTTCTTC. The rearrangement links TRBV6-5 to TRBJ2-1; D is uncertain. The CDR3 spans 12 residues. Germline assignment: CDR1 MNHEY and CDR2 SVGAGI. V lost 6 bases to trimming and J lost 4 bases, with 7 bases between them.

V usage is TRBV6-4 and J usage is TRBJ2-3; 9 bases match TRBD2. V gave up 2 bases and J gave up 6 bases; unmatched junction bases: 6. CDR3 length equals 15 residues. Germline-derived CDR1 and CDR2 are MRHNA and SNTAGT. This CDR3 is CASSDQAGGLDTQYF. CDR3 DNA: TGTGCCAGCAGTGACCAGGCGGGGGGGCTTGATACGCAGTATTTT.

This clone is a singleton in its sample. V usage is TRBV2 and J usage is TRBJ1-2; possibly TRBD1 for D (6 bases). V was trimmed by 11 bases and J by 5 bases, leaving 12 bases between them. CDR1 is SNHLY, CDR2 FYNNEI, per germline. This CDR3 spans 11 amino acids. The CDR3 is CASLGGYGYTF. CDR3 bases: TGTGCCTCCTTAGGGGGTTATGGCTACACCTTC.

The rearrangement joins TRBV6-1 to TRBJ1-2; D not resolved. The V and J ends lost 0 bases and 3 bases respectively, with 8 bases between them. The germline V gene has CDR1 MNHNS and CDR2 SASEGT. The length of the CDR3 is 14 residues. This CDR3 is CASSEARRDYGYTF. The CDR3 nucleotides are TGTGCCAGCAGTGAAGCCCGGAGGGACTATGGCTACACCTTC.

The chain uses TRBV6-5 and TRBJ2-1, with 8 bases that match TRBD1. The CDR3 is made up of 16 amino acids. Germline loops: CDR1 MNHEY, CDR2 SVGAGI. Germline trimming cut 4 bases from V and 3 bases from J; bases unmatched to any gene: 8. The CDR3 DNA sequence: TGTGCCAGCAGTTCTGAGGGACAGGACCTCTACAATGAGCAGTTCTTC. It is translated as CASSSEGQDLYNEQFF.

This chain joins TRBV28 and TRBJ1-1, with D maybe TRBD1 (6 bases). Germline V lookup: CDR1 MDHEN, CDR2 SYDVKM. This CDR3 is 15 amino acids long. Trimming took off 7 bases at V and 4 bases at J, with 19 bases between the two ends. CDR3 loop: CASNPAGQGSTEAFF. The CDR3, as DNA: TGTGCCAGCAACCCGGCTGGGCAGGGGAGCACTGAAGCTTTCTTT.

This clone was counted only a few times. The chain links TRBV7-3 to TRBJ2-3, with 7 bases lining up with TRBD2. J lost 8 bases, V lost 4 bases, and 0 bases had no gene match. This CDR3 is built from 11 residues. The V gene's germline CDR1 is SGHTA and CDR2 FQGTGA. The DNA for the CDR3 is TGTGCCAGCAGCTCGGGGGGTACGCAGTATTTT. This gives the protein CASSSGGTQYF.

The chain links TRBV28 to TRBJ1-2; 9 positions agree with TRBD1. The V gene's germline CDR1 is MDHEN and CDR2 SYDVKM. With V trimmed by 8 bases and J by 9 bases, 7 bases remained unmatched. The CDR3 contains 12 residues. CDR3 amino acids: CASGQGIRRYTF. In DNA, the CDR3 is TGTGCCAGCGGACAGGGGATTAGGCGCTACACCTTC.

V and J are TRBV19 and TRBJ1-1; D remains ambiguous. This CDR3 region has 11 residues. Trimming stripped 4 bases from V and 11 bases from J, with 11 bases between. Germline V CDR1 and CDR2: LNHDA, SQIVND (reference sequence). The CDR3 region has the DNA TGTGCCAGTAGTAACCTGGTCGAGGCTTTCTTT. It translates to CASSNLVEAFF. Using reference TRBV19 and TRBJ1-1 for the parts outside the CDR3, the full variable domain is DGGITQSPKYLFRKEGQNVTLSCEQNLNHDAMYWYRQDPGQGLRLIYYSQIVNDFQKGDIAEGYSVSREKKESFPLTVTSAQKNPTAFYLCASSNLVEAFFGQGTRLTVV.

The CDR3 protein is CASSSRTGNTAAFF. The CDR3 nucleotides read TGTGCCAGCAGTTCTCGGACAGGGAATACGGCGGCTTTCTTT. This chain links TRBV28 with TRBJ1-1, with 8 bases identical to TRBD1. J was trimmed by 11 bases and V by 4 bases; bases with no gene match: 12. This CDR3 region has 14 residues. Germline V gives CDR1 MDHEN, CDR2 SYDVKM.

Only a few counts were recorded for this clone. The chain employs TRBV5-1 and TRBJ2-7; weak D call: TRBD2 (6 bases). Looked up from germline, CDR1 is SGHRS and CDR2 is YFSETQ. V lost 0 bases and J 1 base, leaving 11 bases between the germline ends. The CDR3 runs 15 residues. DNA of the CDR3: TGCGCCAGCAGCTTGGCGGGGGATAGGTCCTACGAGCAGTACTTC. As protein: CASSLAGDRSYEQYF.